These 5 T cell receptor beta chains were sequenced from one sample in a study of T cells in Graves' hyperthyroidism and ophthalmopathy. TCR beta CDR3 regions were amplified from RNA. Initially, a first-round RT-PCR of the TCR CDR3 employed the HTBI primer set. MiXCR, applied by TCRdb to the multiplex PCR reads, yields one record per CDR3 protein. The table lists hundreds of thousands of distinct CDR3 sequences, 25% of them singletons. The sample consisted of blood. Receptor source: a man aged 50 to 60 with Graves' hyperthyroidism.

The rearrangement uses TRBV6-1 and TRBJ2-7; 9 positions agree with TRBD1. V lost 4 bases and J lost 1; bases outside the gene matches: 5. The germline CDR1 and CDR2 sequences are MNHNS and SASEGT. The CDR3 is 15 residues long. The CDR3 DNA follows: TGTGCCAGCAGTGCGTCCGGGACAGGGTCCTACGAGCAGTACTTC. This encodes CASSASGTGSYEQYF.

The CDR3 nucleotides are TGCGCCAGCAGCTTGGCCAGGTATAGCTCCTACGAGCAGTACTTC. Encoded protein: CASSLARYSSYEQYF. The genes are TRBV5-1 and TRBJ2-7; D not certain. This CDR3 is 15 amino acids long. Germline assignment: CDR1 SGHRS and CDR2 YFSETQ. V gave up 0 bases and J gave up 0 bases, with 10 bases separating them. Based on the CDR3 plus reference TRBV5-1 and TRBJ2-7, the full variable domain is KAGVTQTPRYLIKTRGQQVTLSCSPISGHRSVSWYQQTPGQGLQFLFEYFSETQRNKGNFPGRFSGRQFSNSRSEMNVSTLELGDSALYLCASSLARYSSYEQYFGPGTRLTVT.

The V call is TRBV6-1, the J call TRBJ1-2, with D uncertain. This CDR3 is built from 13 residues. The V and J ends lost 0 bases and 10 bases respectively, with 12 bases between them. Per germline, CDR1 MNHNS and CDR2 SASEGT. CDR3 bases: TGTGCCAGCAGTGAAGCCGGGTGGTCAGTCTACACCTTC. Protein: CASSEAGWSVYTF.

This clonotype was recorded at least ten times. J is TRBJ2-2 and V is TRBV4-1; D ambiguous. The CDR3 is made up of 13 amino acids. Germline lookup yields CDR1 MGHRA and CDR2 YSYEKL. V lost 0 bases and J 9 bases, leaving 8 bases between the germline ends. Written as DNA, the CDR3 is TGCGCCAGCAGCCAAGATTCACGGCGGGAGCTGTTTTTT. Translation: CASSQDSRRELFF.

The chain links TRBV6-1 to TRBJ2-1; TRBD2 is a possible D gene (6 bases). V was trimmed by 2 bases and J by 4 bases, leaving 12 bases between them. The CDR3 loop spans 15 amino acids. The germline V gene encodes CDR1 MNHNS and CDR2 SASEGT. For the CDR3, the DNA is TGTGCCAGCAGTGAATTCAGCGGGCAGTACAATGAGCAGTTCTTC. Its protein product is CASSEFSGQYNEQFF.